A few counts support the clone carrying this T cell receptor (beta chain). The antigen remains undetermined. This CDR3 is built from 17 residues. Trimming removed 4 bases from V and 1 base from J; junction bases left unmatched: 7. Germline V lookup: CDR1 SGHRS, CDR2 YFSETQ. These data belong to a study of beta chain features in type 1 diabetes. Broader study findings: In patients and controls equally, PCR might favor templates that are shorter.

Sequencing targeted expressed TCRB transcripts, as all isolated RNA had been reverse transcribed. About 4 million reads was the average for naive, central memory and regulatory T cell samples. Produced via immunoSEQ multiplex PCR; TCRdb's table is partial and in-frame only. The sample consists of 300,000 to 450,000 clones, roughly 13% of them appearing once. J is TRBJ2-1 and V is TRBV5-1; TRBD2 matches 11 bases. The sequencing sample was made of naive CD4+ T cells from blood. This clonotype originated in a man aged 18 to 30 in good health. The CDR3 reads CASSIDLAGGSYNEQFF. Here the CDR3 DNA reads TGCGCCAGCAGCATCGACCTAGCGGGAGGTTCCTACAATGAGCAGTTCTTC.